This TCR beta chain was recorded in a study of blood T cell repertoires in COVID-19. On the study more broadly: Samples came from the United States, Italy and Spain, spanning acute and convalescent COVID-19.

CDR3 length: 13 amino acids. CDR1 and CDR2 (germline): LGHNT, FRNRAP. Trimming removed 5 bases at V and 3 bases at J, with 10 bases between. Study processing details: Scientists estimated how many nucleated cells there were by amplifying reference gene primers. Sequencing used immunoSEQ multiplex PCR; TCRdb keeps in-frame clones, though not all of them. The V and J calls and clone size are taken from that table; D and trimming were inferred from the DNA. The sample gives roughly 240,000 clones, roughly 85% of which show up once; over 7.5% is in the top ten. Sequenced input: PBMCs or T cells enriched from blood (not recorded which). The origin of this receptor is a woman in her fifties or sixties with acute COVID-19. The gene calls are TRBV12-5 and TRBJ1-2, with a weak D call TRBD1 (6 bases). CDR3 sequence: CASGEQGYYGYTF. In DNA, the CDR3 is TGTGCTAGTGGTGAACAGGGATACTATGGCTACACCTTC.